The following is a T cell receptor (beta chain) sequence with its context. Antigen: not known. With 5 bases clipped from V and 5 bases from J, the junction kept 9 bases outside the gene matches. The CDR3 runs to 16 residues. Germline values: CDR1 SGHAT, CDR2 FQNNGV. These data come from a study of cytomegalovirus exposure and HLA in healthy donors. Study as a whole: Among the 398 genotyped donors, around 81% were placed in the Caucasian-associated ancestry cluster.

Study-level results: In most subjects, TCR beta sequences reportedly gave accurate predictions of HLA-A and HLA-B alleles. V- and J-gene trimming in TCR beta was tied to a missense DCLRE1C variant by an analysis performed later. Rates of TCR association differed by HLA locus in a later analysis, with DRB1 highest and HLA-C lowest.

PCR used 60 Vbeta primers and 13 Jbeta primers. Method: immunoSEQ multiplex PCR; TCRdb's copy keeps in-frame clones and lacks some. Of about 130,000 clones listed, more than 70% are singletons. The TCR originated in a man aged 45 to 65 in good health and CMV-seropositive. Specimen: PBMCs. The chain links TRBV11-2 to TRBJ2-5; 12 nucleotides match TRBD2. The CDR3 nucleotides read TGTGCCAGCAGCCCACCTCGACTAGCGGGAGTTGAGACCCAGTACTTC. It translates to CASSPPRLAGVETQYF.